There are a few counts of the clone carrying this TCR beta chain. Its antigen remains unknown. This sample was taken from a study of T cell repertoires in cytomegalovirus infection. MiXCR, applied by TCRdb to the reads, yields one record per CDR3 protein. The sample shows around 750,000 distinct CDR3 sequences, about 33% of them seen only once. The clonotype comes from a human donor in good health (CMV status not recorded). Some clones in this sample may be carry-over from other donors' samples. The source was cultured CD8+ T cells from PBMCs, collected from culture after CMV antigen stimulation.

The CDR3 here is CSVPTPNTGELFF. The CDR3, as DNA: TGCAGCGTTCCGACTCCGAACACCGGGGAGCTGTTTTTT. The chain carries TRBV29-1 and TRBJ2-2; unclear D gene. CDR1 SQVTM and CDR2 ANQGSEA come from the germline V gene. CDR3 length: 13 amino acids. Between the trimmed V and J ends, which lost 5 bases and 0 bases, there was a span of 7 bases.